The present TCR beta chain was sequenced within a study of CD8+CD57+ T cells in acquired aplastic anemia. Study-wide background: DNA recovered from sorted CD4+ and CD8+ cells had a mean of approximately 3.2 ug. Study-wide findings and caveats: Patients and controls were not found to differ significantly in CD8+ Simpson's diversity.

Between the trimmed V and J ends, which lost 0 bases and 10 bases, there was a span of 9 bases. The CDR3 loop spans 12 amino acids. The germline CDR1 and CDR2 sequences are ENHRY and SYGVKD. The study profiled TCR beta VDJ and CDR3 using genomic DNA as template. Each CDR3 protein is one row after TCRdb ran MiXCR on the reads. The sample carries around 150,000 distinct CDR3 sequences, roughly 43% recorded once. Sequencing was done on patients that had shown CD8+CD57+ cell expansion by flow cytometry. The cohort consisted entirely of patients having severe acquired aplastic anemia. Therapy had not been given to patients before blood sampling. For this clonotype: The antigen remains undetermined.

The chain combines TRBV10-3 with TRBJ1-1, with D uncertain. The origin of this receptor is a human donor with aplastic anemia. The sample taken for sequencing was sorted CD4+, CD8+, or CD8+CD57+ T cells (not recorded which) from PBMCs. The CDR3 reads CAISESTTVAFF. Here the CDR3 DNA reads TGTGCCATCAGTGAGTCCACCACGGTAGCTTTCTTT.